This T cell receptor (beta chain) was profiled in a study of blood T cell repertoires in COVID-19. The CDR3 contains 14 residues. Germline V gives CDR1 MGHRA, CDR2 YSYEKL. Between the trimmed V and J ends, which lost 4 bases and 2 bases, there was a span of 11 bases. The sample holds one count of this clone. Participant ages covered roughly 18 to 89 years across about 25 US areas. Cohorts were based on clinical histories the participants reported. Assay: immunoSEQ multiplex PCR; the TCRdb copy retains only in-frame clones and omits some. The sample contains 250,000 to 300,000 clones, about 90% of which appear only once.

Specimen: PBMCs or T cells enriched from blood (not recorded which). The clonotype was recovered from a human donor in a cohort exposed to, infected with or recovered from COVID-19 (not recorded which). The donor label of this sample is uncertain. The gene calls are TRBV4-1 and TRBJ1-2; D ambiguous. The CDR3 DNA is TGCGCCAGCAGCCCAGTTCTCGGGAACTATGGCTACACCTTC. Amino acid sequence: CASSPVLGNYGYTF.